This entry lists 26 T cell receptor beta chains sequenced from one sample in a study of cytomegalovirus exposure and HLA in healthy donors. Researchers ran the PCR with 60 Vbeta and 13 Jbeta primers. Sequencing used immunoSEQ multiplex PCR; TCRdb keeps in-frame clones, though not all of them. The data contain 200,000 to 250,000 clones, over 80% of them singletons. Sequencing was carried out using PBMCs. The receptor source for this set is a boy aged 2 to 10 in good health and CMV-seronegative.

The chain combines TRBV5-4 with TRBJ1-2, with TRBD1 matching 7 bases. The V gene's germline CDR1 is SGHNT and CDR2 YYREEE (reference sequence). Trimming removed 0 bases from V and 6 bases from J; junction bases left unmatched: 5. The length of the CDR3 is 14 residues. The CDR3: CASSLDRGVHGYTF. As DNA, the CDR3 is TGTGCCAGCAGCTTGGACAGGGGAGTACATGGCTACACCTTC. Using reference TRBV5-4 and TRBJ1-2 for the parts outside the CDR3, the full variable domain is ETGVTQSPTHLIKTRGQQVTLRCSSQSGHNTVSWYQQALGQGPQFIFQYYREEENGRGNFPPRFSGLQFPNYSSELNVNALELDDSALYLCASSLDRGVHGYTFGSGTRLTVV.

The rearrangement uses TRBV5-6 and TRBJ1-5; TRBD1 matches at 10 bases. Trimming cost V 0 bases and J 6 bases; bases outside gene matches: 3. This CDR3 is built from 15 residues. Germline CDR1 is SGHDT and CDR2 is YYEEEE. The chain's CDR3 is CASSLGQGAAQPQHF. The CDR3 nucleotides are TGTGCCAGCAGCTTGGGACAGGGGGCTGCTCAGCCCCAGCATTTT.

This clone has only a few counts. The chain carries TRBV7-9 and TRBJ2-7; D is possibly TRBD2 (5 bases). This CDR3 region has 11 residues. Germline V gene sequence: CDR1 SEHNR, CDR2 FQNEAQ (reference sequence). Deletions cut 5 bases from V and 7 bases from J, with 9 bases between. CDR3 amino acids: CASSTSWEQYF. The CDR3 DNA reads TGTGCCAGCAGCACTAGTTGGGAGCAGTACTTC.

V and J are TRBV6-5 and TRBJ2-5; 8 bases are shared with TRBD2. The tail of the sequence fits TRBJ2-7 better, so the J call may be wrong. Germline assignment: CDR1 MNHEY and CDR2 SVGAGI. The CDR3 totals 14 residues. The CDR3 is CASTTVAGTHEQYF. The CDR3 DNA follows: TGTGCCAGCACCACTGTAGCGGGAACCCACGAGCAGTACTTC.

The chain carries TRBV5-6 and TRBJ2-7, with D possibly matching TRBD2 (5 bases). The germline CDR1 and CDR2 sequences are SGHDT and YYEEEE. V was trimmed by 3 bases and J by 4 bases, leaving 14 bases between them. The CDR3 extends over 14 amino acids. The CDR3 loop is CASSSEGVSYEQYF. In DNA form, the CDR3 reads TGTGCCAGCAGCTCTGAGGGTGTAAGTTACGAGCAGTACTTC.

The chain carries TRBV6-4 and TRBJ2-3; D is ambiguous. V was trimmed by 3 bases and J by 1 base, leaving 8 bases between them. Germline V gene sequence: CDR1 MRHNA, CDR2 SNTAGT. The CDR3 consists of 14 residues. The DNA of the CDR3 is TGTGCCAGCAGTGATGGGCAGGGCACAGATACGCAGTATTTT. Amino acid sequence: CASSDGQGTDTQYF.

CDR3 loop: CAWSVAGNQPQHF. CDR3 DNA: TGTGCCTGGAGTGTGGCGGGCAATCAGCCCCAGCATTTT. The V call is TRBV30, the J call TRBJ1-5; D is ambiguous. Looked up from germline, CDR1 is GTSNPN and CDR2 is SVGIG (reference sequence). This CDR3 comprises 13 residues. Trimming took 0 bases from V and 2 from J, leaving 5 bases between them.

This chain links TRBV6-1 with TRBJ1-3; D gene uncertain. This CDR3 has 16 residues. Germline V gene lookup returns CDR1 MNHNS and CDR2 SASEGT. With 0 bases removed from V and 0 bases from J, the gap between germline ends came to 9 bases. CDR3 nucleotides: TGTGCCAGCAGTGAAGCCCGGGGAATCTCTGGAAACACCATATATTTT. Translating gives CASSEARGISGNTIYF.

The chain links TRBV28 to TRBJ1-3, with D tentatively TRBD1 (5 bases). Trimming left V 9 bases short and J 0 bases short, with 12 bases between. Germline CDR1 and CDR2: MDHEN and SYDVKM. This CDR3 has 14 residues. The CDR3 loop reads CASGGGTSGNTIYF. The CDR3 bases are TGTGCCAGTGGGGGGGGGACCTCTGGAAACACCATATATTTT.

This rearrangement joins TRBV7-3 to TRBJ2-1; 11 bases are a match to TRBD2. With 4 bases clipped from V and 6 bases from J, the junction kept 8 bases outside the gene matches. The CDR3 runs to 16 residues. CDR1 and CDR2 from the germline V gene are SGHTA and FQGTGA. CDR3 protein: CASSSHLGTSGNEQFF. The CDR3 DNA is TGTGCCAGCAGCTCTCACCTCGGGACTAGCGGCAATGAGCAGTTCTTC.

The chain uses TRBV6-5 and TRBJ1-5; D may be TRBD1 (5 bases). Germline V lookup: CDR1 MNHEY, CDR2 SVGAGI. The CDR3 covers 13 residues. V was pared by 6 bases and J by 4 bases, with 10 bases between. The chain's CDR3 is CASRVAGNQPQHF. In DNA form, the CDR3 reads TGTGCCAGCAGGGTTGCAGGGAATCAGCCCCAGCATTTT.

Comment on this clone: The sample holds other DNA sequences that translate to the same CDR3. The chain is built from TRBV27 and TRBJ1-1; 10 nucleotides agree with TRBD1. CDR1 is MNHEY, CDR2 SMNVEV, per germline (reference sequence). With V trimmed by 5 bases and J by 0 bases, 3 bases remained unmatched. The CDR3 consists of 15 residues. The CDR3 sequence is CASSPDRGLNTEAFF. CDR3 nucleotides: TGTGCCAGCAGTCCCGACAGGGGGCTGAACACTGAAGCTTTCTTT.

On this clone itself: Compared with germline, one end of the junction differs, possibly owing to a read error. The CDR3 is CSASRDTQYF. The CDR3 nucleotides are TGCAGTGCTAGCAGAGATACGCAGTATTTT. The chain is built from TRBV20-1 and TRBJ2-3; no definite D call. CDR1 is DFQATT and CDR2 is SNEGSKA in the germline V gene (reference sequence). CDR3 length: 10 amino acids.

The chain links TRBV6-5 to TRBJ1-5; the D is unclear. Germline lookup yields CDR1 MNHEY and CDR2 SVGAGI. The length of the CDR3 is 15 residues. V lost 0 bases, J lost 0 bases, and 6 bases lay in between. Here the CDR3 DNA reads TGTGCCAGCAGTTACTCCAGGAATAGCAATCAGCCCCAGCATTTT. It encodes CASSYSRNSNQPQHF.

This chain links TRBV11-3 with TRBJ2-3; 8 bases align to TRBD2. V shed 6 bases, J shed 2 bases, and the junction held 13 bases outside the gene matches. Germline CDR1 is SGHNT and CDR2 is YENEEA. This CDR3 spans 17 amino acids. The CDR3 loop is CASSWDSGEANTDTQYF. CDR3 sequence (DNA): TGTGCCAGCAGTTGGGATAGCGGGGAAGCAAACACAGATACGCAGTATTTT.

This chain links TRBV7-9 with TRBJ2-1, with TRBD1 matching over 9 bases. This CDR3 contains 13 residues. Germline V gene data show CDR1 as SEHNR and CDR2 as FQNEAQ (reference sequence). V was clipped by 5 bases and J by 7 bases; unmatched bases: 3. The CDR3 loop reads CASSPGTGNEQFF. For the CDR3, the DNA is TGTGCCAGCAGCCCCGGGACAGGGAATGAGCAGTTCTTC.

The V call is TRBV2, the J call TRBJ2-1; TRBD1 might be the D (5 bases). This CDR3 is built from 15 residues. V lost 5 bases, J lost 8 bases, and 19 bases lay in between. Per germline, CDR1 SNHLY and CDR2 FYNNEI. The CDR3 coding sequence is TGTGCCAGCAGTAGGCGGCAGGGCCCAGGAGATGAGCAGTTCTTC. The encoded protein is CASSRRQGPGDEQFF. Looking up the rest from reference TRBV2 and TRBJ2-1 gives the full variable domain: EPEVTQTPSHQVTQMGQEVILRCVPISNHLYFYWYRQILGQKVEFLVSFYNNEISEKSEIFDDQFSVERPDGSNFTLKIRSTKLEDSAMYFCASSRRQGPGDEQFFGPGTRLTVL.

This clone occurred once. The chain has TRBV12-5 and TRBJ1-1; D is ambiguous. The CDR3 is 13 residues long. Germline-derived CDR1 and CDR2 are LGHNT and FRNRAP. V was cut by 1 base and J by 4 bases, with 7 bases left in between. DNA of the CDR3: TGTGCTAGTGGTTTGGAGTCGAGCACTGAAGCTTTCTTT. Translation gives CASGLESSTEAFF.

The chain recombines TRBV30 with TRBJ2-3; D may be TRBD2 (5 bases). The CDR3 has 14 residues. Germline V gene lookup returns CDR1 GTSNPN and CDR2 SVGIG (reference sequence). V lost 2 bases and J 1 base, leaving 10 bases between the germline ends. CDR3 DNA sequence: TGTGCCTGGAGTAGGGTCGGGGGCACAGATACGCAGTATTTT. It is translated as CAWSRVGGTDTQYF.

The chain joins TRBV27 to TRBJ1-2, with a possible D match to TRBD1 (5 bases). Germline CDR1 and CDR2: MNHEY and SMNVEV (reference sequence). V gave up 5 bases and J gave up 0 bases, with 13 bases separating them. The CDR3 is 15 residues long. DNA for the CDR3: TGTGCCAGCAGTATCAACAGGAGAACTAACTATGGCTACACCTTC. Translating gives CASSINRRTNYGYTF.

In nucleotides, the CDR3 is TGTGCCAGTAGTTTGTCGCGGGGGGGACAAGAGACCCAGTACTTC. It translates to CASSLSRGGQETQYF. The chain couples TRBV19 to TRBJ2-5; 9 nucleotides line up with TRBD2. The CDR3 loop spans 15 amino acids. J was trimmed by 2 bases and V by 5 bases; bases with no gene match: 6. Germline V gives CDR1 LNHDA, CDR2 SQIVND (reference sequence).

The V gene is TRBV11-3, the J gene TRBJ2-2; D is perhaps TRBD2 (5 bases). Trimming stripped 5 bases from V and 5 bases from J, with 9 bases between. Germline CDR1 and CDR2: SGHNT and YENEEA. This CDR3 has 13 amino acids. CDR3 region: CASSQTGTGELFF. CDR3 nucleotide sequence: TGTGCCAGCAGCCAAACGGGGACCGGGGAGCTGTTTTTT.

The chain recombines TRBV6-5 with TRBJ2-7; 7 bases fit TRBD2. The CDR3 contains 15 residues. With V trimmed by 0 bases and J by 1 base, 3 bases remained unmatched. The V gene's germline CDR1 is MNHEY and CDR2 SVGAGI. CDR3: CASSYSSAGSYEQYF. The DNA of the CDR3 is TGTGCCAGCAGTTACTCATCAGCGGGGTCCTACGAGCAGTACTTC.

V is TRBV23-1 and J is TRBJ2-2; D may be TRBD1 (5 bases). TRBV23-1 is placed among ORFs of uncertain function. V was shortened by 3 bases and J by 2 bases, with 25 bases between the two germline ends. The CDR3 totals 20 residues. CDR3 protein: CASSQRRSARDRTNTGELFF. The CDR3 DNA follows: TGCGCCAGCAGTCAGCGGCGGAGTGCAAGGGATAGGACAAACACCGGGGAGCTGTTTTTT.

The rearrangement links TRBV29-1 to TRBJ2-1; 7 bases match TRBD1. The junction had 5 bases not matched to a gene; V was cut back by 6 bases and J by 3 bases. The V gene's germline CDR1 is SQVTM and CDR2 ANQGSEA. The CDR3 is 13 amino acids. CDR3 DNA sequence: TGCAGCGTCAGGGACAGCTACTACAATGAGCAGTTCTTC. Protein sequence: CSVRDSYYNEQFF.

The chain uses TRBV5-1 and TRBJ2-5, with 9 bases aligning to TRBD2. The DNA end is a closer match to TRBJ2-7, so the J assignment may be wrong. Germline CDR1 and CDR2: SGHRS and YFSETQ. This CDR3 region has 15 residues. CDR3 residues: CASSLVSSGTYEQYF. For the CDR3, the DNA is TGCGCCAGCAGCTTGGTTTCTAGCGGGACCTACGAGCAGTACTTC.